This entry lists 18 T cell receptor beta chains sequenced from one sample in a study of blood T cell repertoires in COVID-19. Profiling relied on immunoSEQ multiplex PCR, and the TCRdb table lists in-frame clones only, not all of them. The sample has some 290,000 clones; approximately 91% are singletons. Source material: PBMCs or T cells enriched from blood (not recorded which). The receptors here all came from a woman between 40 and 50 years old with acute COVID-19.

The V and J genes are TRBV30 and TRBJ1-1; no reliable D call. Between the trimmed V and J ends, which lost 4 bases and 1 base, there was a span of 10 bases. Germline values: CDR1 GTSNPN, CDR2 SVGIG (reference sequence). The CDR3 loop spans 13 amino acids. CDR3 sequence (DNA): TGTGCCTGGACCGAACGGAGGAACACTGAAGCTTTCTTT. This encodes CAWTERRNTEAFF.

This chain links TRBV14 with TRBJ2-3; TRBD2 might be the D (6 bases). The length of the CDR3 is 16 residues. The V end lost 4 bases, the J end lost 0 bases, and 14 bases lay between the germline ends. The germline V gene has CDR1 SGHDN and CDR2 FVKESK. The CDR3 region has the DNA TGTGCCAGCAGCCGGGGACGGGGGTACAGCACAGATACGCAGTATTTT. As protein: CASSRGRGYSTDTQYF.

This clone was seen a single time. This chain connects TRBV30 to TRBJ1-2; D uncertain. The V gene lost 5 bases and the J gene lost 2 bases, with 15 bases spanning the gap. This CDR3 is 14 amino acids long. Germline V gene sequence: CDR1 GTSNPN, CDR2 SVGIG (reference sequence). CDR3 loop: CAWYGPPANYGYTF. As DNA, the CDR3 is TGTGCCTGGTATGGGCCACCGGCCAACTATGGCTACACCTTC.

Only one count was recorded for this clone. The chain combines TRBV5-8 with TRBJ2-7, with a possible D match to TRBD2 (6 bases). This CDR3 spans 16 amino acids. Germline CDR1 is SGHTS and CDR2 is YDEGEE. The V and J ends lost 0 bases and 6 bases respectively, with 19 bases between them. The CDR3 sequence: CASSLGLLNSAGEQYF. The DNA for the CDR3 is TGTGCCAGCAGCTTGGGCCTTTTAAACTCAGCGGGCGAGCAGTACTTC.

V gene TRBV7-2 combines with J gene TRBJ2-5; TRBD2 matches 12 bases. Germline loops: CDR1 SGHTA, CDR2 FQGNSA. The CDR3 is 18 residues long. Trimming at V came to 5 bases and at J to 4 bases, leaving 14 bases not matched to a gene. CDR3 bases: TGTGCCAGCAGCCTTCGACTAGCGGGGGCCCTGTGGGGAGAGACCCAGTACTTC. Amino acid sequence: CASSLRLAGALWGETQYF.

The chain's CDR3 is CASSITGTVGSGNTIYF. In nucleotides, the CDR3 is TGTGCCAGTAGTATAACCGGGACAGTAGGCTCTGGAAACACCATATATTTT. This chain links TRBV19 with TRBJ1-3, with 7 bases identical to TRBD1. The CDR3 has 17 amino acids. V dropped 2 bases and J dropped 0; count of bases not matched to a gene: 7. Germline V lookup: CDR1 LNHDA, CDR2 SQIVND (reference sequence).

Here the CDR3 reads CASSFSGSSTDTQYF. For the CDR3, the DNA is TGTGCCAGCAGTTTCTCGGGGTCTAGCACAGATACGCAGTATTTT. The chain couples TRBV27 to TRBJ2-3; tentative D call: TRBD2 (5 bases). Trimming stripped 3 bases from V and 0 bases from J, with 10 bases between. There are 15 residues in the CDR3. The germline CDR1 and CDR2 sequences are MNHEY and SMNVEV (reference sequence).

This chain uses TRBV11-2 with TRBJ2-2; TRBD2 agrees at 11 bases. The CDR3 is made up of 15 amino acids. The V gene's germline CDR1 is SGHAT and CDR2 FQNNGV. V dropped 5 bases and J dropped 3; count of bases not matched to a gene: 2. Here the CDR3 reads CASSPGLADTGELFF. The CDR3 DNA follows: TGTGCCAGCAGCCCGGGACTAGCGGACACCGGGGAGCTGTTTTTT.

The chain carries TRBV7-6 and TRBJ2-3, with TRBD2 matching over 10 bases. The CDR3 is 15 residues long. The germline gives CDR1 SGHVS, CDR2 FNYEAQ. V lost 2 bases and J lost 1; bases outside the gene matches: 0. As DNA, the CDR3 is TGTGCCAGCAGCTTACTAGCGGGGGGCACAGATACGCAGTATTTT. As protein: CASSLLAGGTDTQYF.

CDR3 sequence reads: CATSRGTSEKLFF. DNA for the CDR3: TGTGCCACCAGCAGAGGGACTTCGGAAAAACTGTTTTTT. This sequence joins TRBV15 and TRBJ1-4, with D unresolved. This CDR3 has 13 amino acids. V was cut by 1 base and J by 8 bases, with 8 bases left in between. Per the germline V gene, CDR1 is LNHNV and CDR2 is YYDKDF (reference sequence).

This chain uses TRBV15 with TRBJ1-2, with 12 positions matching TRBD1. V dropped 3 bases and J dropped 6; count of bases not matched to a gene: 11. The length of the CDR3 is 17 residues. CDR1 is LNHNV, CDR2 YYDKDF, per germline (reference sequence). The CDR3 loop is CATSRLGTGGKGDGYTF. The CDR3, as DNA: TGTGCCACCAGCAGGCTCGGGACAGGGGGCAAAGGGGATGGCTACACCTTC.

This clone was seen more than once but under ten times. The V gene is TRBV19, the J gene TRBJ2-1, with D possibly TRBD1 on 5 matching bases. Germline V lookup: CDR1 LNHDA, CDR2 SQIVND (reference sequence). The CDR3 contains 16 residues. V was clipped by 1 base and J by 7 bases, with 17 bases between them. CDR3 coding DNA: TGTGCCAGTAGTATAGGGAATCCAGGGTACTGGAATGAGCAGTTCTTC. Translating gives CASSIGNPGYWNEQFF.

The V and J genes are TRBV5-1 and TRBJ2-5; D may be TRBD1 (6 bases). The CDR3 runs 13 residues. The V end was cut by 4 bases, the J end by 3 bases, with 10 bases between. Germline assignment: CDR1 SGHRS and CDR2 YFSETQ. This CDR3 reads CASSAQGEETQYF. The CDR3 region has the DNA TGCGCCAGCAGCGCACAGGGTGAAGAGACCCAGTACTTC.

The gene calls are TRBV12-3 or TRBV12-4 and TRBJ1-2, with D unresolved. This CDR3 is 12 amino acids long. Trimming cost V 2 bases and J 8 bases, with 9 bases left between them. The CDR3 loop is CASSLNPTGYTF. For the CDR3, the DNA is TGTGCCAGCAGTTTAAACCCTACCGGCTACACCTTC.

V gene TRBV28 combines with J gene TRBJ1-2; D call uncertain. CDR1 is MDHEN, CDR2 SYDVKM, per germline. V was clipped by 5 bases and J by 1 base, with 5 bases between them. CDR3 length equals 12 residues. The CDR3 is CASSNNNYGYTF. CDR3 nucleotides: TGTGCCAGCAGTAATAATAACTATGGCTACACCTTC.

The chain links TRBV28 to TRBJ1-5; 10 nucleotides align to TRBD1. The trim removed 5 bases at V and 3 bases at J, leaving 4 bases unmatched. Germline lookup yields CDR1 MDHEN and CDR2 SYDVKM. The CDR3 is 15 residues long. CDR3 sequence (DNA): TGTGCCAGCAGTCTGACAGGGGGCGTCAATCAGCCCCAGCATTTT. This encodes CASSLTGGVNQPQHF.

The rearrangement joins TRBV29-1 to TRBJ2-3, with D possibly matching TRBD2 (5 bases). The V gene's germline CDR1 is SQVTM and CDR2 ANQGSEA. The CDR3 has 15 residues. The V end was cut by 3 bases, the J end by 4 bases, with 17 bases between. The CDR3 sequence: CSVEGPDSEADTQYF. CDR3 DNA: TGCAGCGTTGAGGGCCCCGATAGCGAAGCAGATACGCAGTATTTT.

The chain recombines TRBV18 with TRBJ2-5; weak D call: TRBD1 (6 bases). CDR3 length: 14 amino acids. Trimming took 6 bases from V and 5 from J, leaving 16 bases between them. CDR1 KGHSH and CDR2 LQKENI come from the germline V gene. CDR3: CASSGLGAQETQYF. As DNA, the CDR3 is TGTGCCAGCTCCGGTTTGGGGGCGCAGGAGACCCAGTACTTC. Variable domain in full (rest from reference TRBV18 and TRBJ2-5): NAGVMQNPRHLVRRRGQEARLRCSPMKGHSHVYWYRQLPEEGLKFMVYLQKENIIDESGMPKERFSAEFPKEGPSILRIQQVVRGDSAAYFCASSGLGAQETQYFGPGTRLLVL.